These T cell receptor beta chains were read from a single sample in a study of OX40 agonist ivuxolimab in advanced cancers. Using immunoSEQ multiplex PCR, the repertoire was profiled, and TCRdb retains in-frame clones only, with some absent. The sample comprises 63,000 or so clones, about 89% of which are singletons, and roughly 4% rests with the top ten. The sequencing used CD4+ or CD8+ T cells sorted from blood, collected in a trial of the OX40 agonist ivuxolimab. Receptors originate from an adult with an advanced solid tumor such as melanoma, head and neck, liver or kidney cancer. The CDR3 runs from the conserved cysteine through the conserved F or W. Fields, in order: V gene, D gene, J gene, clone size, CDR3 DNA, CDR3 protein. D genes are given only for firm matches. Some rows have no size entry. The others give once, few or many, or a class for an expanded clone.

TRBV5-4	.	TRBJ2-1	.	TGTGCCAGCAGCCCCCTCTTTAGCGGTAGCTCCTACAATGAGCAGTTCTTC	CASSPLFSGSSYNEQFF
TRBV29-1	.	TRBJ2-7	.	TGCAGCGTCGGAGATGGGGGAAAGCAGTACTTC	CSVGDGGKQYF
TRBV6-5	.	TRBJ2-3	.	TGTGCCAGCAGTTACTCTTACGGGACTAGCACAGATACGCAGTATTTT	CASSYSYGTSTDTQYF
TRBV7-3	.	TRBJ2-1	.	TGTGCCAGCAGCTTAATCGGGGGAGCGAGCTCCTACAATGAGCAGTTCTTC	CASSLIGGASSYNEQFF
TRBV5-1	.	TRBJ2-7	.	TGCGCCAGCAGCTTGGTTTCACCAAGGGAGCAGTACTTC	CASSLVSPREQYF
TRBV13	.	TRBJ1-1	once	TGTGCCAGCAGCTTAGCAGCCCTGGAAGCTTTCTTT	CASSLAALEAFF
TRBV7-2	TRBD2	TRBJ2-3	.	TGTGCCAGCAGCCCACGGAGGGCGGGGGGGCTGGATACGCAGTATTTT	CASSPRRAGGLDTQYF
TRBV4-2	TRBD2	TRBJ2-1	.	TGTGCCAGCAGCCAAAGACTAGCTAGCGGGGGGGGACCGAACAATGAGCAGTTCTTC	CASSQRLASGGGPNNEQFF
TRBV27	.	TRBJ1-2	.	TGTGCCAGCAGTATAAACAGGGAATACGGAGGCTACACCTTC	CASSINREYGGYTF
TRBV7-8	.	TRBJ2-7	.	TGTGCCAGCAGCTCAGGCCCCCCGGGGGCAAACTACGAGCAGTACTTC	CASSSGPPGANYEQYF
TRBV11-2	.	TRBJ1-1	.	TGTGCCAGCAGCTCAACACTTGGACTGGCGGGGGGGACTGAAGCTTTCTTT	CASSSTLGLAGGTEAFF
TRBV10-2	.	TRBJ2-1	.	TGCGCCAGCAGTGAGTTTCGGGGAACCTACAATGAGCAGTTCTTC	CASSEFRGTYNEQFF
TRBV11-2	.	TRBJ1-2	.	TGTGCCAGCAGCTTACTGGAGGGGCCCACCGATGGCTACACCTTC	CASSLLEGPTDGYTF
TRBV21-1	.	TRBJ2-7	.	TGTGCCAGCAGACCATCTGGGACAGGGGGAATCTACGAGCAGTACTTC	CASRPSGTGGIYEQYF
TRBV5-4	TRBD1	TRBJ1-2	.	TGTGCCAGCAGTACCTACCCCGGGACAGGGGGCTATGGCTACACCTTC	CASSTYPGTGGYGYTF